These 13 T cell receptor beta chains were sequenced from one sample in a study of T-cell reconstitution after alpha-beta-depleted transplantation in children. Molecular barcoding with unique molecular identifiers was used for the TCRbeta library. Via MiXCR, TCRdb re-called the PCR reads, giving one row per CDR3 protein. The sample lists some 490,000 distinct CDR3 sequences, under 15% occurring once. This material consisted of PBMCs from the stem cell graft donor, taken from the stem cell graft. The receptors originated from a human donor who donated a stem cell graft to a child with combined immunodeficiency.

This clonotype has at least ten counts. The chain uses TRBV6-5 and TRBJ1-1; TRBD1 might be the D (6 bases). V lost 7 bases, J lost 8 bases, and 23 bases lay in between. The CDR3 spans 15 residues. Germline CDR1 and CDR2: MNHEY and SVGAGI. CDR3 sequence: CASTRGRLTGSEAFF. CDR3 DNA sequence: TGTGCCAGCACCCGCGGACGGCTCACAGGGAGCGAAGCTTTCTTT.

A few counts support this clonotype. DNA of the CDR3: TGTGCCAGCAGTCCTGACAGGACCGGTGGAGATACGCAGTATTTT. As protein: CASSPDRTGGDTQYF. The rearrangement links TRBV7-3 to TRBJ2-3; D may be TRBD1 (6 bases). Trimming removed 6 bases at V and 5 bases at J, with 18 bases between. The germline gives CDR1 SGHTA, CDR2 FQGTGA. The CDR3 spans 15 residues. Filled out from reference TRBV7-3 and TRBJ2-3, the complete variable domain reads GAGVSQTPSNKVTEKGKYVELRCDPISGHTALYWYRQSLGQGPEFLIYFQGTGAADDSGLPNDRFFAVRPEGSVSTLKIQRTERGDSAVYLCASSPDRTGGDTQYFGPGTRLTVL.

V and J are TRBV7-9 and TRBJ2-7, with 8 nucleotides matching TRBD2. In germline, CDR1 is SEHNR, CDR2 FQNEAQ (reference sequence). Trimming removed 4 bases from V and 2 bases from J; junction bases left unmatched: 1. CDR3 size: 13 residues. CDR3 amino acids: CASSSGLAYEQYF. The CDR3 DNA follows: TGTGCCAGCAGCTCGGGACTAGCCTACGAGCAGTACTTC.

The rearrangement joins TRBV7-2 to TRBJ2-5; D is perhaps TRBD1 or TRBD2 (5 bases each). Deletions cut 2 bases from V and 5 bases from J, with 15 bases between. The CDR3 runs to 15 residues. Germline CDR1 SGHTA, CDR2 FQGNSA. DNA of the CDR3: TGTGCCAGCAGCTTAAGGGGCCCGTCGGGGGAGACCCAGTACTTC. Translating it yields CASSLRGPSGETQYF. Full variable domain (remainder filled in from reference TRBV7-2 and TRBJ2-5): GAGVSQSPSNKVTEKGKDVELRCDPISGHTALYWYRQSLGQGLEFLIYFQGNSAPDKSGLPSDRFSAERTGGSVSTLTIQRTQQEDSAVYLCASSLRGPSGETQYFGPGTRLLVL.

This chain connects TRBV12-5 to TRBJ2-1; D not resolved. Trimming stripped 2 bases from V and 0 bases from J, with 8 bases between. The CDR3 totals 15 residues. CDR1 LGHNT and CDR2 FRNRAP come from the germline V gene. The CDR3 sequence: CASGLSPSSYNEQFF. Here the CDR3 DNA reads TGTGCTAGTGGTTTGTCTCCAAGCTCCTACAATGAGCAGTTCTTC.

A few counts support this clonotype. The chain employs TRBV20-1 and TRBJ1-1; D is ambiguous. The CDR3 has 14 residues. Trimming left V 0 bases short and J 4 bases short, with 12 bases between. CDR1 and CDR2 from the germline V gene are DFQATT and SNEGSKA (reference sequence). The CDR3 loop is CSARDRNSLTEAFF. The CDR3, as DNA: TGCAGTGCTAGAGATAGGAACAGTCTCACTGAAGCTTTCTTT.

The genes are TRBV3-1 and TRBJ2-7; 8 bases are shared with TRBD2. CDR1 LGHDT and CDR2 YNNKEL come from the germline V gene (reference sequence). The CDR3 contains 15 residues. Germline trimming cut 1 base from V and 2 bases from J; bases unmatched to any gene: 4. The CDR3 nucleotides are TGTGCCAGCAGCCAAGGCGGGAGGCCCCCCTACGAGCAGTACTTC. This codes for CASSQGGRPPYEQYF.

The gene calls are TRBV10-3 and TRBJ2-7, with D perhaps matching TRBD1 (6 bases). Germline V gene data show CDR1 as ENHRY and CDR2 as SYGVKD. This CDR3 is 16 amino acids long. V dropped 0 bases and J dropped 2 bases, with 14 bases sitting between them. The CDR3 here is CAISESQQGHPYEQYF. The CDR3 coding sequence is TGTGCCATCAGTGAGTCGCAGCAGGGACACCCCTACGAGCAGTACTTC.

This clonotype was counted ten times or more. The V call is TRBV9, the J call TRBJ2-7; D might be TRBD2 (6 bases). The germline V gene encodes CDR1 SGDLS and CDR2 YYNGEE. This CDR3 has 14 amino acids. V lost 0 bases, J lost 3 bases, and 10 bases lay in between. This CDR3 reads CASSVAGGNYEQYF. The CDR3 bases are TGTGCCAGCAGCGTAGCAGGAGGGAACTACGAGCAGTACTTC.

A few counts support this clonotype. The chain carries TRBV7-9 and TRBJ2-3; weak D call: TRBD2 (5 bases). Germline CDR1 SEHNR, CDR2 FQNEAQ (reference sequence). The CDR3 consists of 16 residues. V lost 2 bases and J lost 0, with 12 bases in between. The CDR3 sequence: CASSLPRTGSTDTQYF. The DNA for the CDR3 is TGTGCCAGCAGCTTACCCCGGACGGGAAGCACAGATACGCAGTATTTT.

This clonotype has ten or more counts. The V and J genes are TRBV6-5 and TRBJ2-7; tentative D call: TRBD2 (5 bases). Germline loops: CDR1 MNHEY, CDR2 SVGAGI. The CDR3 extends over 15 amino acids. Trimming took off 0 bases at V and 3 bases at J, with 12 bases between the two ends. CDR3 protein: CASSYSRSGSYEQYF. The CDR3 bases are TGTGCCAGCAGTTACTCGAGGTCTGGGAGCTACGAGCAGTACTTC.

V usage is TRBV20-1 and J usage is TRBJ2-5; TRBD2 might be the D (6 bases). V was pared by 6 bases and J by 0 bases, with 20 bases between. The CDR3 length is 16 residues. CDR1 DFQATT and CDR2 SNEGSKA come from the germline V gene (reference sequence). This chain's CDR3 is CSASAQAGRHQETQYF. The CDR3 coding sequence is TGCAGTGCGTCAGCCCAGGCAGGGAGGCACCAAGAGACCCAGTACTTC.

This clonotype showed up many times. This chain uses TRBV24-1 with TRBJ2-1; 7 bases match TRBD2. V lost 2 bases, J lost 6 bases, and 6 bases stayed unmatched. The CDR3 has 15 residues. The germline CDR1 and CDR2 sequences are KGHDR and SFDVKD. CDR3 in amino acids: CATSDWGGRGNEQFF. CDR3 bases: TGTGCCACCAGTGATTGGGGGGGACGCGGCAATGAGCAGTTCTTC.